The 32 T cell receptor beta chains listed next were all sequenced from one sample in a study of shared clonotypes between healthy human individuals. Generated by immunoSEQ multiplex PCR, the TCRdb table keeps only in-frame clones and is missing some. The sample contains roughly 1,600,000 clones, approximately 98.5% of which appear only once. The sample consisted of naive CD4+ T cells sorted from blood. This sample's subset: CD45RA+ positively selected. The receptors come from a young man in good health.

This chain links TRBV7-9 with TRBJ2-1, with 9 bases aligning to TRBD2. CDR1 is SEHNR and CDR2 is FQNEAQ in the germline V gene (reference sequence). J was trimmed by 5 bases and V by 2 bases; bases with no gene match: 4. The CDR3 has 15 residues. The CDR3 coding sequence is TGTGCCAGCAGCTTATGGACTAGCGCAGACAATGAGCAGTTCTTC. Translation gives CASSLWTSADNEQFF.

This chain links TRBV5-1 with TRBJ1-4; D is unresolved. This CDR3 region has 14 residues. In germline, CDR1 is SGHRS, CDR2 YFSETQ. Trimming took 4 bases from V and 4 from J, leaving 11 bases between them. In nucleotides, the CDR3 is TGCGCCAGCAGCCCCACTAGCTTTAATGAAAAACTGTTTTTT. The encoded protein is CASSPTSFNEKLFF. Supplemented by reference TRBV5-1 and TRBJ1-4, the full variable domain reads KAGVTQTPRYLIKTRGQQVTLSCSPISGHRSVSWYQQTPGQGLQFLFEYFSETQRNKGNFPGRFSGRQFSNSRSEMNVSTLELGDSALYLCASSPTSFNEKLFFGSGTQLSVL.

V gene TRBV7-2 combines with J gene TRBJ1-1; D ambiguous. Germline values: CDR1 SGHTA, CDR2 FQGNSA. V gave up 0 bases and J gave up 6 bases, with 14 bases separating them. The CDR3 has 15 amino acids. CDR3 sequence reads: CASSLARRAVAEAFF. DNA for the CDR3: TGTGCCAGCAGCTTAGCTCGGCGGGCAGTAGCTGAAGCTTTCTTT.

This clone was detected once. The J gene is TRBJ2-1, the V gene TRBV9, with D perhaps TRBD2 (5 bases). The CDR3 has 15 residues. The germline V gene encodes CDR1 SGDLS and CDR2 YYNGEE. V was clipped by 0 bases and J by 2 bases, with 9 bases between them. Written as DNA, the CDR3 is TGTGCCAGCAGCGTAGAGCGGTCGACCTACAATGAGCAGTTCTTC. Translation gives CASSVERSTYNEQFF.

V usage is TRBV18 and J usage is TRBJ1-2; 8 bases fit TRBD1. CDR1 and CDR2 from the germline V gene are KGHSH and LQKENI. V lost 2 bases, J lost 6 bases, and 8 bases stayed unmatched. This CDR3 contains 15 residues. The CDR3 region is CASSPDGQGANGYTF. The CDR3 DNA follows: TGTGCCAGCTCACCAGATGGGCAGGGGGCAAATGGCTACACCTTC.

The rearrangement uses TRBV28 and TRBJ2-1; D might be TRBD2 (7 bases). In germline, CDR1 is MDHEN, CDR2 SYDVKM. V gave up 6 bases and J gave up 4 bases, with 16 bases separating them. CDR3 length: 15 amino acids. CDR3 region: CASSARAGAYNEQFF. The CDR3 DNA reads as TGTGCCAGCAGCGCCCGGGCGGGGGCTTACAATGAGCAGTTCTTC.

V is TRBV20-1 and J is TRBJ2-5; D call uncertain. The CDR3 length is 10 residues. V dropped 3 bases and J dropped 6 bases, with 5 bases sitting between them. Germline V gives CDR1 DFQATT, CDR2 SNEGSKA (reference sequence). The CDR3 protein is CSASIKTQYF. Written as DNA, the CDR3 is TGCAGTGCTAGTATCAAGACCCAGTACTTC.

The V call is TRBV5-1, the J call TRBJ1-1; D is unresolved. V lost 2 bases and J 0 bases, leaving 11 bases between the germline ends. Germline loops: CDR1 SGHRS, CDR2 YFSETQ. The CDR3 is made up of 15 amino acids. CDR3 coding DNA: TGCGCCAGCAGCTTAGAGGGTGTCATGAACACTGAAGCTTTCTTT. Translating it yields CASSLEGVMNTEAFF.

This sequence joins TRBV25-1 and TRBJ2-7; D gene uncertain. The CDR3 has 12 amino acids. V was cut by 6 bases and J by 0 bases, with 6 bases left in between. Germline loops: CDR1 MGHDK, CDR2 SYGVNS. CDR3 loop: CASRAYSYEQYF. Written as DNA, the CDR3 is TGTGCCAGCAGAGCATACTCCTACGAGCAGTACTTC.

The genes are TRBV7-2 and TRBJ1-2, with TRBD1 matching 9 bases. This CDR3 comprises 16 residues. The ends lost 1 base at V and 2 bases at J; junction bases unmatched: 5. Germline CDR1 reads SGHTA; CDR2 reads FQGNSA. CDR3 in DNA: TGTGCCAGCAGCTTAGGAGGGGGGACAGGGAACTATGGCTACACCTTC. It is translated as CASSLGGGTGNYGYTF. Looking up the rest from reference TRBV7-2 and TRBJ1-2 gives the full variable domain: GAGVSQSPSNKVTEKGKDVELRCDPISGHTALYWYRQSLGQGLEFLIYFQGNSAPDKSGLPSDRFSAERTGGSVSTLTIQRTQQEDSAVYLCASSLGGGTGNYGYTFGSGTRLTVV.

V gene TRBV7-9 combines with J gene TRBJ2-1; 11 nucleotides line up with TRBD2. Germline V gene data show CDR1 as SEHNR and CDR2 as FQNEAQ (reference sequence). The CDR3 has 17 residues. The trim removed 8 bases at V and 2 bases at J, leaving 11 bases unmatched. The CDR3 nucleotides are TGTGCCAGCTCAGGGAATAGCGGGAGGGCCCCCTACAATGAGCAGTTCTTC. It encodes CASSGNSGRAPYNEQFF. Together with reference TRBV7-9 and TRBJ2-1, the CDR3 gives the full variable domain: DTGVSQNPRHKITKRGQNVTFRCDPISEHNRLYWYRQTLGQGPEFLTYFQNEAQLEKSRLLSDRFSAERPKGSFSTLEIQRTEQGDSAMYLCASSGNSGRAPYNEQFFGPGTRLTVL.

The chain is built from TRBV18 and TRBJ2-1, with D uncertain. The V end was cut by 4 bases, the J end by 7 bases, with 11 bases between. This CDR3 spans 13 amino acids. Germline assignment: CDR1 KGHSH and CDR2 LQKENI. The CDR3 region is CASSLPSRNEQFF. CDR3 in DNA: TGTGCCAGCTCACTCCCGAGTAGGAATGAGCAGTTCTTC. Supplemented by reference TRBV18 and TRBJ2-1, the full variable domain reads NAGVMQNPRHLVRRRGQEARLRCSPMKGHSHVYWYRQLPEEGLKFMVYLQKENIIDESGMPKERFSAEFPKEGPSILRIQQVVRGDSAAYFCASSLPSRNEQFFGPGTRLTVL.

This clone was recorded only once. The CDR3 DNA sequence: TGTGCCACCAGCAGAGAGGAGTTGGACAGGGGACGCTTTTTT. This encodes CATSREELDRGRFF. The gene calls are TRBV15 and TRBJ1-4; 9 nucleotides match TRBD1. The CDR3 has 14 amino acids. Germline CDR1 and CDR2: LNHNV and YYDKDF (reference sequence). V shed 0 bases, J shed 17 bases, and the junction held 10 bases outside the gene matches.

The chain recombines TRBV6-6 with TRBJ2-3, with 8 nucleotides matching TRBD2. Germline-derived CDR1 and CDR2 are MNHNY and SVGAGI (reference sequence). This CDR3 comprises 14 residues. The V and J ends lost 6 bases and 2 bases, in that order; junction bases with no gene match: 4. Written as DNA, the CDR3 is TGTGCCAGCAGGGCAGCGGGGGTCACAGATACGCAGTATTTT. Protein product: CASRAAGVTDTQYF.

The chain carries TRBV6-5 and TRBJ1-1, with D perhaps TRBD1 (5 bases). The germline V and J ends were trimmed by 2 bases and 4 bases, with 14 bases remaining between them. From germline, CDR1 is MNHEY and CDR2 SVGAGI. The CDR3 totals 15 residues. The CDR3 here is CASSYDRTGGTEAFF. The CDR3, as DNA: TGTGCCAGCAGTTACGACAGAACGGGGGGCACTGAAGCTTTCTTT.

The DNA for the CDR3 is TGTGCCAGCCGGGGGGATTACAATGAGCAGTTCTTC. This encodes CASRGDYNEQFF. The chain employs TRBV6-1 and TRBJ2-1; 7 nucleotides line up with TRBD2. CDR1 is MNHNS, CDR2 SASEGT, per germline. The junction had 2 bases not matched to a gene; V was cut back by 8 bases and J by 4 bases. The CDR3 has 12 residues.

This chain joins TRBV14 and TRBJ2-5, with D unresolved. In germline, CDR1 is SGHDN, CDR2 FVKESK. This CDR3 has 15 residues. V was clipped by 1 base and J by 1 base, with 10 bases between them. The CDR3 loop is CASSQAGRSQETQYF. DNA for the CDR3: TGTGCCAGCAGCCAAGCAGGACGCAGCCAAGAGACCCAGTACTTC. The full variable domain, in which reference TRBV14 and TRBJ2-5 provide the parts outside the CDR3, is EAGVTQFPSHSVIEKGQTVTLRCDPISGHDNLYWYRRVMGKEIKFLLHFVKESKQDESGMPNNRFLAERTGGTYSTLKVQPAELEDSGVYFCASSQAGRSQETQYFGPGTRLLVL.

A word on this clone: The same CDR3 can be traced to other DNA sequences in this sample. The J gene is TRBJ2-3, the V gene TRBV10-1, with D tentatively TRBD2 (6 bases). Between the trimmed V and J ends, which lost 6 bases and 0 bases, there was a span of 7 bases. CDR3 length: 13 amino acids. The germline CDR1 and CDR2 sequences are WNHNN and SYGVQD (reference sequence). The CDR3 DNA sequence: TGCGCCAGCAGCGGGGGAAGCACAGATACGCAGTATTTT. Translating gives CASSGGSTDTQYF.

J is TRBJ2-5 and V is TRBV7-2, with 8 bases identical to TRBD2. The CDR3 contains 14 residues. CDR1 is SGHTA, CDR2 FQGNSA, per germline. The V gene end was trimmed by 3 bases and the J gene end by 3 bases; junction bases not matched to a gene: 3. The CDR3 DNA sequence: TGTGCCAGCAGCTTCTATAGCGGGGAAGAGACCCAGTACTTC. Translating gives CASSFYSGEETQYF.

This clone appeared once. The rearrangement links TRBV18 to TRBJ1-3; D is unresolved. This CDR3 is built from 17 residues. The V and J ends lost 2 bases and 0 bases respectively, with 14 bases between them. Germline CDR1 KGHSH, CDR2 LQKENI. CDR3 in DNA: TGTGCCAGCTCACCATATGGACCCATTTACTCTGGAAACACCATATATTTT. This codes for CASSPYGPIYSGNTIYF.

The rearrangement uses TRBV19 and TRBJ1-2; 7 positions agree with TRBD1. The germline V gene encodes CDR1 LNHDA and CDR2 SQIVND (reference sequence). J lost 2 bases, V lost 9 bases, and 9 bases had no gene match. The CDR3 runs to 14 residues. The CDR3 sequence is CASKKGQLNYGYTF. The CDR3 DNA sequence: TGTGCCAGCAAGAAGGGACAGCTAAACTATGGCTACACCTTC.

This rearrangement joins TRBV4-2 to TRBJ2-5; TRBD2 agrees at 8 bases. Germline values: CDR1 LGHNA, CDR2 YNFKEQ. The CDR3 loop spans 15 amino acids. V dropped 1 base and J dropped 4; count of bases not matched to a gene: 5. The CDR3 bases are TGTGCCAGCAGCCAAGCCCCTGGACTAGCAGAGACCCAGTACTTC. Protein product: CASSQAPGLAETQYF.

This rearrangement joins TRBV6-5 to TRBJ2-5; D remains ambiguous. Looked up from germline, CDR1 is MNHEY and CDR2 is SVGAGI. The CDR3 extends over 11 amino acids. Between the trimmed V and J ends, which lost 6 bases and 7 bases, there was a span of 9 bases. CDR3 region: CASRSPGTQYF. The CDR3 bases are TGTGCCAGCAGGTCTCCTGGGACCCAGTACTTC.

The genes are TRBV5-6 and TRBJ2-1, with 8 bases that match TRBD2. The germline V gene has CDR1 SGHDT and CDR2 YYEEEE. Trimming took 2 bases from V and 7 from J; bases not matched to a gene: 8. The CDR3 is 15 amino acids. The CDR3 protein is CASSFWAGGPNEQFF. DNA for the CDR3: TGTGCCAGCAGCTTTTGGGCGGGAGGACCTAATGAGCAGTTCTTC.

J is TRBJ1-5 and V is TRBV18, with D perhaps matching TRBD1 (6 bases). Germline V gene sequence: CDR1 KGHSH, CDR2 LQKENI. Trimming pared 6 bases from V and 5 bases from J, leaving 11 bases between. This CDR3 has 13 residues. The CDR3 region has the DNA TGTGCCAGCTCGCGGGACACGTATCAGCCCCAGCATTTT. Amino acids: CASSRDTYQPQHF.

CDR3 sequence (DNA): TGTGCCAGCAGTGAATCCCCCGGGGACACTGAAGCTTTCTTT. This encodes CASSESPGDTEAFF. The chain carries TRBV6-1 and TRBJ1-1; D is uncertain. Per germline, CDR1 MNHNS and CDR2 SASEGT. Trimming pared 2 bases from V and 3 bases from J, leaving 10 bases between. CDR3 length equals 14 residues.

This chain links TRBV4-2 with TRBJ1-1, with D tentatively TRBD1 (5 bases). The CDR3 loop spans 14 amino acids. V shed 0 bases and J shed 4 bases, with 9 bases lying between them. Germline V gives CDR1 LGHNA, CDR2 YNFKEQ. CDR3 protein: CASSQEWGRTEAFF. CDR3 in DNA: TGTGCCAGCAGCCAAGAATGGGGCCGCACTGAAGCTTTCTTT.

The V call is TRBV7-6, the J call TRBJ2-2, with no clear D. This CDR3 has 14 residues. V lost 0 bases, J lost 2 bases, and 4 bases lay in between. Germline lookup yields CDR1 SGHVS and CDR2 FNYEAQ. As DNA, the CDR3 is TGTGCCAGCAGCTTAGCCAGAAACACCGGGGAGCTGTTTTTT. The encoded protein is CASSLARNTGELFF.

As for this clone: The sample holds other DNA sequences that translate to the same CDR3. The chain combines TRBV6-5 with TRBJ2-7; 7 bases are shared with TRBD1. V was pared by 0 bases and J by 6 bases, with 2 bases of the junction left unmatched. CDR1 and CDR2 from the germline V gene are MNHEY and SVGAGI. The CDR3 loop spans 13 amino acids. The CDR3 is CASSYSTGVEQYF. The CDR3 DNA reads as TGTGCCAGCAGTTACTCAACAGGGGTCGAGCAGTACTTC.

V gene TRBV11-2 combines with J gene TRBJ2-2, with 13 bases that match TRBD2. The CDR3 sequence is 15 residues long. CDR1 is SGHAT, CDR2 FQNNGV, per germline. V lost 6 bases, J lost 6 bases, and 4 bases stayed unmatched. CDR3 protein: CASRETSGRSGELFF. The CDR3 DNA is TGTGCCAGCAGGGAGACTAGCGGGAGGTCCGGGGAGCTGTTTTTT.

The V gene is TRBV15, the J gene TRBJ2-1; D perhaps matches TRBD2 (5 bases). The CDR3 runs to 15 residues. The germline V and J ends were trimmed by 3 bases and 2 bases, with 11 bases remaining between them. The germline V gene encodes CDR1 LNHNV and CDR2 YYDKDF (reference sequence). CDR3 sequence: CATSRVAPPYNEQFF. The CDR3 DNA follows: TGTGCCACCAGCAGGGTAGCGCCTCCCTACAATGAGCAGTTCTTC.

The chain uses TRBV28 and TRBJ1-3; D is unresolved. There are 14 residues in the CDR3. V was cut by 4 bases and J by 3 bases, with 10 bases left in between. Germline V gives CDR1 MDHEN, CDR2 SYDVKM. The CDR3 loop reads CASSSSGRGNTIYF. In nucleotides, the CDR3 is TGTGCCAGCAGTTCCTCAGGTCGTGGAAACACCATATATTTT.